A selection of T cell receptor beta chains follows, all from one sample in a study of blood T cell repertoires in COVID-19. The repertoire was sequenced with immunoSEQ multiplex PCR; TCRdb's copy has only in-frame clones and lacks some. The table records under 150,000 clones, approximately 85% of them present only once. Sequenced: peripheral blood. Receptors originate from a woman in her fifties or sixties with COVID-19, enrolled during active disease. The CDR3 runs from the conserved cysteine through the conserved F or W. The D gene is left open where the match is weak. Clone size appears in some rows only: once, few, many, or a class for an expanded clone.

D	J	size	V	length	DNA	CDR3
TRBD1	TRBJ1-1	NA	TRBV5-6	14	TGTGCCAGCAGCCCGACAGGGCCGTGGACTGAAGCTTTCTTT	CASSPTGPWTEAFF
TRBD1	TRBJ1-4	NA	TRBV5-4	17	TGTGCCAGCAGCGTCAGACAGGGGGCGTCGGTAGACGAAAAACTGTTTTTT	CASSVRQGASVDEKLFF
TRBD1	TRBJ1-5	NA	TRBV2	14	TGTGCCAGCGGGACAGGCCGTAGCAATCAGCCCCAGCATTTT	CASGTGRSNQPQHF
NA	TRBJ2-3	NA	TRBV11-2	17	TGTGCCAGCAGCTTAGTCGGAAGGACAGCTAGCACAGATACGCAGTATTTT	CASSLVGRTASTDTQYF
NA	TRBJ1-6	NA	TRBV15	16	TGTGCCACCAGCAGAGGCAGGGGCCTGGGTAGGTCACCCCTCCACTTT	CATSRGRGLGRSPLHF
NA	TRBJ1-1	NA	TRBV27	14	TGTGCCAGCAGTTTCGGGACGGGGGGGACTGAAGCTTTCTTT	CASSFGTGGTEAFF
NA	TRBJ2-7	once	TRBV9	16	TGTGCCAGCAGCGTAGGTCCGGGGGTTATTACCTACGAGCAGTACTTC	CASSVGPGVITYEQYF
TRBD1	TRBJ1-2	NA	TRBV3-1/TRBV3-2	13	TGTGCCAGCAGCCCTAGGGACAGCTATGGCTACACCTTC	CASSPRDSYGYTF
NA	TRBJ2-5	NA	TRBV29-1	12	TGCAGCGTTGGAGCTTTCGGGGAGACCCAGTACTTC	CSVGAFGETQYF
TRBD2	TRBJ2-2	NA	TRBV5-1	16	TGCGCCAGCAGCTTGCTCGGGGGGGCGAACACCGGGGAGCTGTTTTTT	CASSLLGGANTGELFF
NA	TRBJ1-5	NA	TRBV7-2	19	TGTGCCAGCAGCCAACGGCGAAAAATGGGTGGACAGAGCAATCAGCCCCAGCATTTT	CASSQRRKMGGQSNQPQHF
NA	TRBJ1-4	NA	TRBV5-5	13	TGTGCCAGCAGCCGTGCAACTAATGAAAAACTGTTTTTT	CASSRATNEKLFF
NA	TRBJ2-1	NA	TRBV19	14	TGTGCCAGTAGTATGGGACTTAACTACAATGAGCAGTTCTTC	CASSMGLNYNEQFF
TRBD1	TRBJ1-2	NA	TRBV9	15	TGTGCCAGCAGCACAGCGGGACAGGGGGACTATGGCTACACCTTC	CASSTAGQGDYGYTF
NA	TRBJ1-3	NA	TRBV5-6	15	TGTGCCAGCAGCTTGGTTCTGAGCTCTGGAAACACCATATATTTT	CASSLVLSSGNTIYF
NA	TRBJ1-1	NA	TRBV2	14	TGTGCCAGCAGTCAGGAGGATGTGGGCACTGAAGCTTTCTTT	CASSQEDVGTEAFF
TRBD2	TRBJ2-7	NA	TRBV27	14	TGTGCCAGCCGGGGACTAGCGGCCGCCTACGAGCAGTACTTC	CASRGLAAAYEQYF
TRBD1	TRBJ2-2	NA	TRBV23-1	18	TGCGCCAGACCTCTGCTGGTTTCCGGGACAGGGAGCACCGGGGAGCTGTTTTTT	CARPLLVSGTGSTGELFF
NA	TRBJ2-5	NA	TRBV5-6	13	TGTGCCAGCAGCCGAACAGGGCGGGAGACCCAGTACTTC	CASSRTGRETQYF
TRBD1	TRBJ1-3	NA	TRBV3-1/TRBV3-2	16	TGTGCCAGCAGCCCTTTCGGGACAGTACCTGGAAACACCATATATTTT	CASSPFGTVPGNTIYF